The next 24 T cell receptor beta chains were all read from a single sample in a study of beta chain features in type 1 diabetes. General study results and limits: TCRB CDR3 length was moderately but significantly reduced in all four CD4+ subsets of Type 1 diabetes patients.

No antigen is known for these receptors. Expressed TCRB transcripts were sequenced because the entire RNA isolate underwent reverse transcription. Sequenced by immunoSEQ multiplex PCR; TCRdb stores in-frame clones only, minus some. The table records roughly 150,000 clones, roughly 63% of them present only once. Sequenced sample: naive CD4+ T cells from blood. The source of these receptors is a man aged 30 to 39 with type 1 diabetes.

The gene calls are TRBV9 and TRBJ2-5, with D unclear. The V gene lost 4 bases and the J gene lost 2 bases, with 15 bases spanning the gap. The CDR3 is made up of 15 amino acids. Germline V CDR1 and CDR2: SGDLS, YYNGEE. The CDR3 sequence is CASSTRADPQETQYF. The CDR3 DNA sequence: TGTGCCAGCAGCACCCGGGCGGATCCGCAAGAGACCCAGTACTTC.

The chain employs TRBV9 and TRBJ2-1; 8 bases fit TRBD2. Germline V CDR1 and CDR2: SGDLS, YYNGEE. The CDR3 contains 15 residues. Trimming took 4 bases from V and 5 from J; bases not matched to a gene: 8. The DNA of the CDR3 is TGTGCCAGCAGCATCACCGGGACTAGAAACAATGAGCAGTTCTTC. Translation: CASSITGTRNNEQFF. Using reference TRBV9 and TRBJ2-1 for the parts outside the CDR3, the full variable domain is DSGVTQTPKHLITATGQRVTLRCSPRSGDLSVYWYQQSLDQGLQFLIQYYNGEERAKGNILERFSAQQFPDLHSELNLSSLELGDSALYFCASSITGTRNNEQFFGPGTRLTVL.

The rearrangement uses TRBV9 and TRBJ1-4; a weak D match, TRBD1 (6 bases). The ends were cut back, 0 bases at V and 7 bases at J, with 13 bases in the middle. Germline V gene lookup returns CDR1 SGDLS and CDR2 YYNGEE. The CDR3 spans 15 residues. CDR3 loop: CASSVGQGRSEKLFF. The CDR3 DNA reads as TGTGCCAGCAGCGTAGGTCAGGGGAGGAGTGAAAAACTGTTTTTT.

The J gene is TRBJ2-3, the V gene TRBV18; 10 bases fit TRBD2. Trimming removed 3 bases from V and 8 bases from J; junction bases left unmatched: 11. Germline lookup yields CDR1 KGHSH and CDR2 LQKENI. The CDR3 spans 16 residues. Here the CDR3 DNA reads TGTGCCAGCTCACCGGCGGCAGCGGGGGGGCCGCGTACGCAGTATTTT. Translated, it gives CASSPAAAGGPRTQYF.

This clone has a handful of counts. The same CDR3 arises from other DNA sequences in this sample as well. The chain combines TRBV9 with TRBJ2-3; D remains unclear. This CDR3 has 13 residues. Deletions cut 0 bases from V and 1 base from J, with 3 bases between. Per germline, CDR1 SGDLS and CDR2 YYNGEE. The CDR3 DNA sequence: TGTGCCAGCAGCGTAGAGGGCACAGATACGCAGTATTTT. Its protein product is CASSVEGTDTQYF.

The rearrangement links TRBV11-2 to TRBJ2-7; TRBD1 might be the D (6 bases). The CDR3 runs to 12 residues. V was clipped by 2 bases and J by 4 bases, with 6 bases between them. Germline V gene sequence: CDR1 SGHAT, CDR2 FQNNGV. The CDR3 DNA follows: TGTGCCAGCAGCTTAACAGGGTACGAGCAGTACTTC. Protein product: CASSLTGYEQYF.

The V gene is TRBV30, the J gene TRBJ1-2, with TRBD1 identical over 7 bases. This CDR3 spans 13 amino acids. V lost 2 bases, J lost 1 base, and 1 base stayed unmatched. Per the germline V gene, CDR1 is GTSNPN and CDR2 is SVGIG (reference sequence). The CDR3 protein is CAWSSGGNYGYTF. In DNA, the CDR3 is TGTGCCTGGAGTTCAGGGGGTAACTATGGCTACACCTTC.

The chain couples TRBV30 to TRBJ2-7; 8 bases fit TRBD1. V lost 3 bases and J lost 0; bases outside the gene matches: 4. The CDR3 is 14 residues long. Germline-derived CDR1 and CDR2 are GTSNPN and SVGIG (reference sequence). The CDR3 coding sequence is TGTGCCTGGAGAAGGGGACAGGACTCCTACGAGCAGTACTTC. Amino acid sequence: CAWRRGQDSYEQYF.

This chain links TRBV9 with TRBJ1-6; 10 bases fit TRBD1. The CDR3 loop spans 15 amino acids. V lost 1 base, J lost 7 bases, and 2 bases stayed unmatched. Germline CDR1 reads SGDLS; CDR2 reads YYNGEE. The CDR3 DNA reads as TGTGCCAGCAGCGTAAAGGGACAGGGGAATTCACCCCTCCACTTT. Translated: CASSVKGQGNSPLHF.

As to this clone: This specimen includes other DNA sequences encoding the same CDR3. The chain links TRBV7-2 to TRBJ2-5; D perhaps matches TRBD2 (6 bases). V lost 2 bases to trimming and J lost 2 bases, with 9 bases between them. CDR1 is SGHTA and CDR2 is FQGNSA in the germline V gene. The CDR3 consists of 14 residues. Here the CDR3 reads CASSLSGVQETQYF. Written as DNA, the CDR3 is TGTGCCAGCAGCTTATCGGGGGTACAAGAGACCCAGTACTTC.

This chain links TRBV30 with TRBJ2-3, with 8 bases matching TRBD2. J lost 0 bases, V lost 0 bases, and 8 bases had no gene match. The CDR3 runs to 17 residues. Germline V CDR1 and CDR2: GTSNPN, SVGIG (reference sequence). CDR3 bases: TGTGCCTGGAGTGTTGTGCGAACTAGCGGAAGCACAGATACGCAGTATTTT. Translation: CAWSVVRTSGSTDTQYF.

CDR3 nucleotide sequence: TGCGCCAGCAGCCAAGTAAATGGCAACACTGAAGCTTTCTTT. It encodes CASSQVNGNTEAFF. The genes are TRBV4-3 and TRBJ1-1; D not certain. The CDR3 spans 14 residues. V lost 1 base, J lost 2 bases, and 8 bases lay in between. In germline, CDR1 is LGHNA, CDR2 YSLEER.

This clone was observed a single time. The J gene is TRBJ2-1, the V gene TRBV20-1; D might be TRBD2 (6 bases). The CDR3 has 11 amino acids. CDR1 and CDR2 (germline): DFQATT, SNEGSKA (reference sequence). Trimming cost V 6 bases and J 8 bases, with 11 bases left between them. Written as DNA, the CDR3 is TGCAGTGCCGCCCCGGGAGATGAGCAGTTCTTC. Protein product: CSAAPGDEQFF.

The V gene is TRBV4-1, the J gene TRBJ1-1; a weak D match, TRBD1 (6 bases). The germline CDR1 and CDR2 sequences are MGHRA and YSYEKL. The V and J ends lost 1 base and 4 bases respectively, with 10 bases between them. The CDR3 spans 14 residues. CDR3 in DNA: TGCGCCAGCAGCCAAGGAGACAGGACCACTGAAGCTTTCTTT. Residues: CASSQGDRTTEAFF.

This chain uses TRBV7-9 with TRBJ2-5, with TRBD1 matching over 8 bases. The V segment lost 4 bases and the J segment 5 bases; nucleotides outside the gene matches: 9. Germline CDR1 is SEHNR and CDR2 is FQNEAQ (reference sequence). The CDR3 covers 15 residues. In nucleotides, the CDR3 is TGTGCCAGCAGCTCCCCTGGACAGGGTGGCGAGACCCAGTACTTC. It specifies CASSSPGQGGETQYF.

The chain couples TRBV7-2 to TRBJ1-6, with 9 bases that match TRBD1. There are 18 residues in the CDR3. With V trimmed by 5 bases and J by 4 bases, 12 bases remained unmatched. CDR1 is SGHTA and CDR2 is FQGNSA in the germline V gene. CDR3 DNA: TGTGCCAGCAGCGTAGTTGTCACAGGGGGCGCTTATAATTCACCCCTCCACTTT. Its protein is CASSVVVTGGAYNSPLHF.

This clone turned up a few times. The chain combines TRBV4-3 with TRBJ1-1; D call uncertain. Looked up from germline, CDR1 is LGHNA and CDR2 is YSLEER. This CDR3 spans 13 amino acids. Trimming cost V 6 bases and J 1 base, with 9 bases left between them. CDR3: CASRDRQNTEAFF. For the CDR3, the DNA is TGCGCCAGCAGGGATAGACAGAACACTGAAGCTTTCTTT.

The CDR3: CSVAGGQDTQYF. DNA of the CDR3: TGCAGCGTTGCGGGGGGCCAAGATACGCAGTATTTT. This chain links TRBV29-1 with TRBJ2-3, with D possibly matching TRBD2 (7 bases). Germline V gives CDR1 SQVTM, CDR2 ANQGSEA. The V and J ends lost 4 bases and 5 bases respectively, with 10 bases between them. The CDR3 runs to 12 residues.

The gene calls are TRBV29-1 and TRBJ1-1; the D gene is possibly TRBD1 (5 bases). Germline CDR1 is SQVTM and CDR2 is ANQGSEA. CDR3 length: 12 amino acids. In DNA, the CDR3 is TGCAGTGTAGTAAAACAGGACACTGAAGCTTTCTTT. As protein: CSVVKQDTEAFF.

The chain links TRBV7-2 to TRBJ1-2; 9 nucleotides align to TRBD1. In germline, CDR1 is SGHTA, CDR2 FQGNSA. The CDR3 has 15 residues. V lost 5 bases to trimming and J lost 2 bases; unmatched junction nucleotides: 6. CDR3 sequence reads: CASSPGTGLNYGYTF. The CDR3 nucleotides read TGTGCCAGCAGCCCCGGGACAGGGTTAAACTATGGCTACACCTTC.

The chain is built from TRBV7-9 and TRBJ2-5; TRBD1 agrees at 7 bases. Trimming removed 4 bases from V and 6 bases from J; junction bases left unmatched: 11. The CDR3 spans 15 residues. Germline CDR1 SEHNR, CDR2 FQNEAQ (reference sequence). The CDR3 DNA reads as TGTGCCAGCAGCTATCCGGACAGGCCCGGCAAGACCCAGTACTTC. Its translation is CASSYPDRPGKTQYF.

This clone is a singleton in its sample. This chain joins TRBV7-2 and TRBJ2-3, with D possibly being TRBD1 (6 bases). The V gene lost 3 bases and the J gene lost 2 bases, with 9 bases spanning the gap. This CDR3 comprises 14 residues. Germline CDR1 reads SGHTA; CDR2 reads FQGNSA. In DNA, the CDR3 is TGTGCCAGCAGCTTTACAGGGATCACAGATACGCAGTATTTT. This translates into CASSFTGITDTQYF.

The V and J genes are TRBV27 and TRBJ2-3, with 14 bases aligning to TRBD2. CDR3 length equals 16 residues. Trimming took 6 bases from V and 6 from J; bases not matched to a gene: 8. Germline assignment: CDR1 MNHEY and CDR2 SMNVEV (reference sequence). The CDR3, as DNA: TGTGCCAGCAGCAGGCGACTAGCGGGGGGGAGGGATACGCAGTATTTT. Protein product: CASSRRLAGGRDTQYF.

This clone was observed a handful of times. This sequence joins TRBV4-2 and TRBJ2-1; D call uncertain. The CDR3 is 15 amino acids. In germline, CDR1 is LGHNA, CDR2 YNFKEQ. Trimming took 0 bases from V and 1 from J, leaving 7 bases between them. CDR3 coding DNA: TGTGCCAGCAGCCAAGACGCGCGATCCTACAATGAGCAGTTCTTC. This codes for CASSQDARSYNEQFF.